Sequencing of this T cell receptor (beta chain) was carried out in a study of blood T cells in healthy people across ages. This clonotype has a single count. One junction end disagrees with the germline gene, perhaps due to a read error. The CDR3 extends over 13 amino acids. With a J-beta primer mix and a sample-barcoded 5' primer, a second PCR ran 7 to 11 cycles. Via MiXCR, TCRdb re-called the 5' RACE reads, giving one row per CDR3 protein. The top ten hold roughly 14% of the sample, which has some 670,000 distinct CDR3 sequences, approximately 52% seen once. Sequenced input: blood. The origin of this receptor is a woman aged 80 or over in good health. V usage is TRBV12-3 or TRBV12-4 and J usage is TRBJ2-5; no reliable D call. This CDR3 is CASSRASQETLYF. CDR3 DNA: TGTGCCAGCAGTCGGGCGAGCCAAGAGACCCTGTACTTC.